The 15 T cell receptor beta chains reported below all come from one sample, sequenced in a study of CD8 T cells in Susac syndrome. Random hexamers primed reverse transcription of about 0.5 to 1 ug RNA. TCRdb fed the immunoSEQ multiplex PCR reads into MiXCR, producing one record per CDR3 protein. The sample lists approximately 230,000 distinct CDR3 sequences, 93% occurring once. Sequenced: CD4+ T cells from PBMCs. The receptors stem from a human donor with multiple sclerosis.

V gene TRBV30 combines with J gene TRBJ1-1; D call uncertain. Trimming pared 2 bases from V and 7 bases from J, leaving 8 bases between. The germline gives CDR1 GTSNPN, CDR2 SVGIG (reference sequence). The length of the CDR3 is 11 residues. The CDR3 region is CAWSRRNEAFF. The DNA for the CDR3 is TGTGCCTGGAGTAGAAGGAATGAAGCTTTCTTT.

This sequence joins TRBV3-1 and TRBJ2-7; 10 nucleotides agree with TRBD1. Germline V gene lookup returns CDR1 LGHDT and CDR2 YNNKEL (reference sequence). This CDR3 spans 18 amino acids. V dropped 0 bases and J dropped 2; count of bases not matched to a gene: 10. For the CDR3, the DNA is TGTGCCAGCAGCCAAGATCCCCTCCGACAGGGGGCAACCTACGAGCAGTACTTC. This encodes CASSQDPLRQGATYEQYF.

The chain couples TRBV5-1 to TRBJ2-3, with 7 bases aligning to TRBD1. In germline, CDR1 is SGHRS, CDR2 YFSETQ. V trimming: 6 bases; J trimming: 3 bases; junction bases outside the gene matches: 7. The CDR3 has 14 residues. In nucleotides, the CDR3 is TGCGCCAGCACCCGACAGGGAGCGACAGATACGCAGTATTTT. It is translated as CASTRQGATDTQYF.

The chain recombines TRBV27 with TRBJ2-4, with D hard to call. CDR3 size: 13 residues. Germline V gene data show CDR1 as MNHEY and CDR2 as SMNVEV (reference sequence). Trimming took 3 bases from V and 9 from J, leaving 12 bases between them. CDR3 in amino acids: CASSFTGSGIQYF. Here the CDR3 DNA reads TGTGCCAGCAGTTTTACGGGCAGTGGCATTCAGTACTTC.

The gene calls are TRBV29-1 and TRBJ1-4; 10 bases agree with TRBD1. CDR1 and CDR2 from the germline V gene are SQVTM and ANQGSEA. CDR3 length equals 13 residues. V gave up 4 bases and J gave up 7 bases; unmatched junction bases: 3. The CDR3 loop is CSVGTGGREKLFF. The CDR3 bases are TGCAGCGTTGGGACAGGGGGTCGTGAAAAACTGTTTTTT.

This clonotype was seen only once. The chain joins TRBV3-1 to TRBJ1-6; 9 bases fit TRBD1. From germline, CDR1 is LGHDT and CDR2 YNNKEL (reference sequence). CDR3 size: 16 residues. The V and J ends lost 5 bases and 10 bases, in that order; junction bases with no gene match: 12. CDR3 in amino acids: CASSVMVTGGRSPLHF. DNA of the CDR3: TGTGCCAGCAGCGTCATGGTGACAGGGGGTAGGTCACCCCTCCACTTT. The full variable domain, with the rest looked up from reference TRBV3-1 and TRBJ1-6, is DTAVSQTPKYLVTQMGNDKSIKCEQNLGHDTMYWYKQDSKKFLKIMFSYNNKELIINETVPNRFSPKSPDKAHLNLHINSLELGDSAVYFCASSVMVTGGRSPLHFGNGTRLTVT.

The chain employs TRBV10-3 and TRBJ2-3; possibly TRBD2 for D (6 bases). The V gene's germline CDR1 is ENHRY and CDR2 SYGVKD. This CDR3 has 15 amino acids. V was trimmed by 8 bases and J by 6 bases, leaving 21 bases between them. CDR3 sequence (DNA): TGTGCCATCCGTGGAGGGGCGGGGTTCACGGATACGCAGTATTTT. Its translation is CAIRGGAGFTDTQYF.

In DNA form, the CDR3 reads TGTGCCACCAGCAGAGATCGTAATAGCCGAGGGGGAGAGACCCAGTACTTC. This gives the protein CATSRDRNSRGGETQYF. The chain is built from TRBV15 and TRBJ2-5; tentative D call: TRBD1 (6 bases). CDR1 and CDR2 from the germline V gene are LNHNV and YYDKDF (reference sequence). This CDR3 comprises 17 residues. V was pared by 0 bases and J by 4 bases, with 18 bases between. The full variable domain, completed using reference TRBV15 and TRBJ2-5, is DAMVIQNPRYQVTQFGKPVTLSCSQTLNHNVMYWYQQKSSQAPKLLFHYYDKDFNNEADTPDNFQSRRPNTSFCFLDIRSPGLGDTAMYLCATSRDRNSRGGETQYFGPGTRLLVL.

The V and J genes are TRBV24-1 and TRBJ2-2; D is perhaps TRBD2 (5 bases). This CDR3 has 17 amino acids. Trimming cost V 3 bases and J 4 bases, with 17 bases left between them. The V gene's germline CDR1 is KGHDR and CDR2 SFDVKD. The DNA of the CDR3 is TGTGCCACCAGTGATCCGGCCTCATACCGGGGCACCGGGGAGCTGTTTTTT. Translating gives CATSDPASYRGTGELFF.

The rearrangement joins TRBV7-3 to TRBJ2-3; TRBD1 might be the D (6 bases). Trimming removed 5 bases at V and 0 bases at J, with 12 bases between. This CDR3 spans 15 amino acids. Germline values: CDR1 SGHTA, CDR2 FQGTGA. The CDR3 DNA reads TGTGCCAGCAGCCAGGGGTTGTATAGCACAGATACGCAGTATTTT. It translates to CASSQGLYSTDTQYF.

This chain joins TRBV5-1 and TRBJ2-5; D not certain. The V gene's germline CDR1 is SGHRS and CDR2 YFSETQ. This CDR3 spans 14 amino acids. Trimming left V 4 bases short and J 2 bases short, with 12 bases between. In DNA form, the CDR3 reads TGCGCCAGCAGCAAAGAGACGAGACAAGAGACCCAGTACTTC. Residues: CASSKETRQETQYF.

The CDR3 region is CASREGDTQYF. CDR3 nucleotides: TGTGCCAGCAGGGAAGGAGATACGCAGTATTTT. The chain joins TRBV7-9 to TRBJ2-3; D is unresolved. V was cut by 6 bases and J by 5 bases, with 6 bases left in between. CDR1 and CDR2 from the germline V gene are SEHNR and FQNEAQ (reference sequence). The CDR3 spans 11 residues. Based on the CDR3 plus reference TRBV7-9 and TRBJ2-3, the full variable domain is DTGVSQNPRHKITKRGQNVTFRCDPISEHNRLYWYRQTLGQGPEFLTYFQNEAQLEKSRLLSDRFSAERPKGSFSTLEIQRTEQGDSAMYLCASREGDTQYFGPGTRLTVL.

The chain has TRBV6-5 and TRBJ2-7, with TRBD1 identical over 9 bases. Germline V lookup: CDR1 MNHEY, CDR2 SVGAGI. This CDR3 spans 13 amino acids. The J segment lost 6 bases and the V segment lost 7 bases, leaving 7 bases of the junction unmatched. DNA for the CDR3: TGTGCCAGCACCGGGACAGGGTCGGGCGAGCAGTACTTC. Protein sequence: CASTGTGSGEQYF.

This sequence joins TRBV20-1 and TRBJ2-2; D is perhaps TRBD2 (6 bases). From germline, CDR1 is DFQATT and CDR2 SNEGSKA (reference sequence). The CDR3 loop spans 15 amino acids. Trimming took 2 bases from V and 4 from J, leaving 14 bases between them. The CDR3 protein is CSARLPGRSTGELFF. In nucleotides, the CDR3 is TGCAGTGCTAGACTCCCGGGGAGGAGCACCGGGGAGCTGTTTTTT.

The chain carries TRBV14 and TRBJ2-7; D is tentatively TRBD1 or TRBD2 (6 bases each). There are 13 residues in the CDR3. V shed 4 bases and J shed 5 bases, with 12 bases lying between them. The germline gives CDR1 SGHDN, CDR2 FVKESK. CDR3 in amino acids: CASSLRGHNEQYF. The CDR3 bases are TGTGCCAGCAGCCTCCGGGGGCACAACGAGCAGTACTTC. Based on the CDR3 plus reference TRBV14 and TRBJ2-7, the full variable domain is EAGVTQFPSHSVIEKGQTVTLRCDPISGHDNLYWYRRVMGKEIKFLLHFVKESKQDESGMPNNRFLAERTGGTYSTLKVQPAELEDSGVYFCASSLRGHNEQYFGPGTRLTVT.